This T cell receptor beta chain is drawn from a study of PD-1 blockade in classical Hodgkin lymphoma. To note about this clone: The antigen is undetermined.

Germline CDR1 is SGDLS and CDR2 is YYNGEE. This CDR3 region has 15 residues. V dropped 7 bases and J dropped 2 bases, with 18 bases sitting between them. Notes on the study in general: According to reports, newly diagnosed patients had lower baseline TCR diversity than healthy donors, and relapsed/refractory patients had lower baseline TCR diversity still.

Regarding time point: newly diagnosed, previously untreated cHL patient sample. Purification of CD4+ T cells from thawed PBMCs was achieved by magnetic negative selection. Sequenced by immunoSEQ multiplex PCR; TCRdb stores in-frame clones only, minus some. The sample shows over 25,000 clones, 80% to 90% of them seen only once. The sequenced sample was CD4+ T cells from blood. The sequence came from a human donor with classical Hodgkin lymphoma. The chain employs TRBV9 and TRBJ1-1; D may be TRBD1 (6 bases). In nucleotides, the CDR3 is TGTGCCAGCTCTCCTACAGGGAATTTTAACACTGAAGCTTTCTTT. Protein: CASSPTGNFNTEAFF.